This T cell receptor beta chain is drawn from a study of blood T cell repertoires in COVID-19. Study in general: T cells, B-cell-depleted T cells, or PBMCs supplied cDNA or gDNA.

Recruits, aged 18 to 89 years, lived in 24 US areas. Either two negative PCRs, clearance, or symptom resolution qualified Cohort 3 donors as recovered. Sequencing was performed with immunoSEQ multiplex PCR; in TCRdb, only in-frame clones are kept and a portion is missing. The sample has more than 300,000 clones; about nine tenths are singletons. CDR1 and CDR2 from the germline V gene are SQVTM and ANQGSEA. The CDR3 has 12 amino acids. Trimming took 3 bases from V and 3 from J, leaving 8 bases between them. The specimen was PBMCs or T cells enriched from blood (not recorded which). The receptor comes from a man aged 25-40 years who had recovered from COVID-19. The chain uses TRBV29-1 and TRBJ1-1; D may be TRBD1 (5 bases). CDR3 residues: CSVESGDTEAFF. The CDR3 bases are TGCAGCGTTGAGTCGGGGGACACTGAAGCTTTCTTT.